The entry that follows covers one TCR beta chain sequence. The data derive from a study of blood T cell repertoires in COVID-19. Across the study: Some COVID-19 samples were acute and others convalescent; all came from the United States, Italy and Spain.

Repertoires were generated with immunoSEQ multiplex PCR, while TCRdb's copy carries only in-frame clones and drops some. Seen here are fewer than 55,000 clones, 88% observed once, and the top ten hold about 3%. The CDR3 spans 16 residues. Germline V lookup: CDR1 LGHDT, CDR2 YNNKEL (reference sequence). The junction had 5 bases not matched to a gene; V was cut back by 4 bases and J by 1 base. The genes are TRBV3-1 (or the pseudogene TRBV3-2) and TRBJ1-4, with 8 bases aligning to TRBD1. This TCR was sampled from a man aged 45 to 65 with active COVID-19. Sample: peripheral blood. The CDR3 DNA reads TGTGCCAGCAGCCCGGACAGGGTGAGAACTAATGAAAAACTGTTTTTT. This sequence encodes CASSPDRVRTNEKLFF.